This T cell receptor beta chain is drawn from a study of cytomegalovirus exposure and HLA in healthy donors. PCR was performed using 60 Vbeta and 13 Jbeta primers. Original data processing: Approximately 9.9 million of about 80 million unique TCR beta chains were shared, per a later count. Repertoires were generated with immunoSEQ multiplex PCR, while TCRdb's copy carries only in-frame clones and drops some. V and J calls and clone size are given by that table; D and trimming were obtained from the DNA. The profile shows hundreds of thousands of clones, approximately 90% of them singletons. Germline-derived CDR1 and CDR2 are GTSNPN and SVGIG (reference sequence). The germline V and J ends were trimmed by 2 bases and 0 bases, with 7 bases remaining between them. This CDR3 has 13 residues.

The sequencing input was PBMCs. V gene TRBV30 combines with J gene TRBJ2-5; unclear D gene. The TCR was taken from a woman under 30 in good health and CMV-seronegative. CDR3 sequence reads: CAWSFTNQETQYF. CDR3 sequence (DNA): TGTGCCTGGAGTTTTACTAACCAAGAGACCCAGTACTTC.